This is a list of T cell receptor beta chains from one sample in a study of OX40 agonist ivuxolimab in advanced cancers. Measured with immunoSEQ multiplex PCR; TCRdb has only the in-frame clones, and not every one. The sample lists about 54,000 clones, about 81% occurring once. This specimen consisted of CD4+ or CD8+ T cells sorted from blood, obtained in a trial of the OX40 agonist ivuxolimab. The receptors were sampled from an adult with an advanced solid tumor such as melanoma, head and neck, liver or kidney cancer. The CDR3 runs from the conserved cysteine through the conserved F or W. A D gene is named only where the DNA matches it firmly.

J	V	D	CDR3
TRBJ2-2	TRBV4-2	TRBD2	CASSQDPQAGVTGELFF
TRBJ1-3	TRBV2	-	CASLIQLPGNTIYF
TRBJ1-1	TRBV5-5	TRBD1	CASSRQGALTEAFF
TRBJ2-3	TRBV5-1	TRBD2	CASGTSSDTQYF
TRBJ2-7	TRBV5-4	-	CASSSGTAVREQYF
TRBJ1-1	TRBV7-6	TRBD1	CASSLSLTGGTEAFF
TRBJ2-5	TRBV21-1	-	CASSNRTGGETQYF
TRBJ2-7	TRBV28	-	CASLPGGPPYEQYF
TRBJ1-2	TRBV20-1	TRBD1	CSAPGGTGYTF
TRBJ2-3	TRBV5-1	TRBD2	CASSLDAGLSSDTQYF
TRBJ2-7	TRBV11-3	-	CASSPPTGSLSYEQYF
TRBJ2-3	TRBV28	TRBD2	CASSPPSGSTDTQYF
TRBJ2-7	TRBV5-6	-	CASSLARFWYEQYF
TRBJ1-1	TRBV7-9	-	CASSLSGGLNTEAFF
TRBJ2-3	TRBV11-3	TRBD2	CASSPGLAGGQFAQYF
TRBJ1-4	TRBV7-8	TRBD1	CASSPLAGQGNEKLFF
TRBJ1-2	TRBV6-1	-	CASTLRGGAMGYTF
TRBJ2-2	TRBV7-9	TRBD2	CASSYLNRGGDTGELFF
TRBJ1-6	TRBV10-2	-	CASSESKSQSHSPLHF
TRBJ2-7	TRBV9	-	CASSVAGGGGYEQYF
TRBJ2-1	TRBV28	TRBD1	CASSFTGTGGYEQFF
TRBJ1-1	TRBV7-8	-	CASSLEGAGNTEAFF
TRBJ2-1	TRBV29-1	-	CSGGLGGGEQFF
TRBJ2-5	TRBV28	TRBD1	CASSLGTGEFETQYF
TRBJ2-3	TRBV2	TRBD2	CASSFHSGTSTDTQYF
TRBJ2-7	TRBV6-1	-	CASSEAVRERSYEQYF
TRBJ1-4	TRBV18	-	CASSKTGLNEKLFF
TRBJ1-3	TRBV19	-	CASKNWRGASGNTIYF
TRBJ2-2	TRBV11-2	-	CASSPQGNTGELFF
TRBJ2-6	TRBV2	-	CASRAGPGSGANVLTF
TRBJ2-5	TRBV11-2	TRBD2	CASSLDRAGGQETQYF
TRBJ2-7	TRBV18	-	CASSPSSGGNEQYF
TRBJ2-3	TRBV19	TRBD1	CASQDRVDTQYF
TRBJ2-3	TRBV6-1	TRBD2	CASSDKRGRGTDTQYF
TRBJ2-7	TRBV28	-	CASSQQTTPGDYEQYF
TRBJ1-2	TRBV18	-	CASSSKDGVGYTF
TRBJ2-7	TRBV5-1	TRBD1	CASFIGQGYEQYF
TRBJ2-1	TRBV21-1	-	CASSKGGGQAHNEQFF
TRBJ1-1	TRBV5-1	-	CASSLAGTTNTEAFF
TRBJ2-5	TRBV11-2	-	CASSLDSLGGTQYF
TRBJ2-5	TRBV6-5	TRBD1	CASSFSTAGTGETQYF
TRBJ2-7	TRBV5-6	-	CASSLGPGAAYEQYF
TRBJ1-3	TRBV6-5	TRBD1	CASSPDRDSGNTIYF
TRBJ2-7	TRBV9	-	CASSAGPGFDYEQYF
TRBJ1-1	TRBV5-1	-	CASSFSGSGADEAFF
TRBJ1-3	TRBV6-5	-	CASISISGNTIYF
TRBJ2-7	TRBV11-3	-	CASSLIRIEQYF
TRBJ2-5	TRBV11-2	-	CASSLDRETQYF
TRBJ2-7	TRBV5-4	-	CASSLGGSSNEQYF
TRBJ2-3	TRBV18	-	CASSPKGHTDTQYF
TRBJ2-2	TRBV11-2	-	CASSCPDGRSFNTGELFF
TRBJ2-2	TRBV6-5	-	CASSASGAGELFF
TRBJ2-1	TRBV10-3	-	CAISHTNGGINEQFF
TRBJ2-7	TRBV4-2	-	CASSQDIDSYEQYF
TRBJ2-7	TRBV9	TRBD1	CASSVGLQGATYEQYF
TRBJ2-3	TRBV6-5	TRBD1	CASSYRDRGLDTQYF
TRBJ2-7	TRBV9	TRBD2	CELAGGYEQYF
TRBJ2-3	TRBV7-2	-	CASSRSQRDTQYF
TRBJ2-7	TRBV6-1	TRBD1	CASSDFRTGSYEQYF